The present TCR beta chain was sequenced within a study of radiotherapy plus CTLA-4 blockade in lung cancer. V was trimmed by 4 bases and J by 1 base, leaving 13 bases between them. The CDR3 has 15 residues. The germline gives CDR1 SGDLS, CDR2 YYNGEE. Clones were sequenced by immunoSEQ multiplex PCR, and TCRdb holds only the in-frame ones, with some missing. Here the sample spans over 60,000 clones, roughly 91% being singletons. The chain joins TRBV9 to TRBJ2-3; D may be TRBD1 (6 bases). The TCR originated in a human donor with non-small cell lung cancer that progressed on radiotherapy plus ipilimumab. The material was peripheral blood, obtained from a patient treated with radiotherapy plus ipilimumab. The CDR3 sequence is CASSPVGARTDTQYF. For the CDR3, the DNA is TGTGCCAGCAGCCCTGTGGGGGCGCGCACAGATACGCAGTATTTT.